These 24 T cell receptor beta chains were sequenced from one sample in a study of CD8 T cells in ankylosing spondylitis. Study-level results: Eight highly homologous variants formed a TCR beta motif that appeared characteristic of ankylosing spondylitis blood.

No antigens are known for them. TCRdb independently ran MiXCR on the 5' RACE reads; one entry per CDR3 protein. The sample has about 500,000 distinct CDR3 sequences, approximately 11% seen once. Sequenced material: blood, either unsorted or a sorted T cell fraction (not recorded which). These receptors came from a male donor with ankylosing spondylitis.

This clonotype was recorded many times. The J gene is TRBJ1-3, the V gene TRBV12-3 or TRBV12-4; 7 bases are a match to TRBD1. The CDR3 consists of 14 residues. V was clipped by 6 bases and J by 2 bases; unmatched bases: 4. CDR3 nucleotides: TGTGCCAGCAGCAACACAGGGGCTGGAAACACCATATATTTT. It translates to CASSNTGAGNTIYF.

This clonotype was detected many times. This chain joins TRBV5-1 and TRBJ1-1, with D unresolved. The CDR3 has 13 amino acids. Germline-derived CDR1 and CDR2 are SGHRS and YFSETQ. V lost 4 bases, J lost 6 bases, and 13 bases lay in between. CDR3 in DNA: TGCGCCAGCAGCCGCGGTGCACAAGCTGAAGCTTTCTTT. Translated: CASSRGAQAEAFF.

This clonotype was picked up a small number of times. This chain connects TRBV2 to TRBJ2-1; 9 positions agree with TRBD2. CDR1 is SNHLY, CDR2 FYNNEI, per germline. V lost 5 bases, J lost 6 bases, and 2 bases stayed unmatched. The CDR3 consists of 13 residues. In DNA form, the CDR3 reads TGTGCCAGCAGTCTAGCGGGGCTCAATGAGCAGTTCTTC. Residues: CASSLAGLNEQFF.

The chain is built from TRBV7-8 and TRBJ1-5; unclear D gene. The V and J ends lost 3 bases and 0 bases respectively, with 9 bases between them. Germline V gene lookup returns CDR1 SGHVS and CDR2 FQNEAQ. The CDR3 sequence is 15 residues long. The CDR3: CASSFTANSNQPQHF. CDR3 coding DNA: TGTGCCAGCAGCTTCACAGCAAATAGCAATCAGCCCCAGCATTTT.

V gene TRBV10-1 combines with J gene TRBJ1-1; no clear D gene. The length of the CDR3 is 13 residues. CDR1 WNHNN and CDR2 SYGVQD come from the germline V gene (reference sequence). The germline V and J ends were trimmed by 6 bases and 5 bases, with 13 bases remaining between them. The CDR3 bases are TGCGCCAGCAGGAGAGGCCAAGGGACTGAAGCTTTCTTT. This codes for CASRRGQGTEAFF.

The chain links TRBV12-3 or TRBV12-4 to TRBJ2-1, with TRBD1 matching over 10 bases. The CDR3 extends over 19 amino acids. V shed 1 base, J shed 7 bases, and the junction held 16 bases outside the gene matches. CDR3 nucleotides: TGTGCCAGCAGTTTAGTGCGTTGGGTGGGACAGGGGCGACCGAATGAGCAGTTCTTC. This gives the protein CASSLVRWVGQGRPNEQFF.

The chain uses TRBV29-1 and TRBJ2-1; 7 nucleotides align to TRBD1. The germline V gene encodes CDR1 SQVTM and CDR2 ANQGSEA. The CDR3 runs 13 residues. J was trimmed by 8 bases and V by 3 bases; bases with no gene match: 7. CDR3 nucleotide sequence: TGCAGCGTTGAGGGACAGCAACTCGATGAGCAGTTCTTC. The encoded protein is CSVEGQQLDEQFF.

This chain joins TRBV2 and TRBJ2-1, with D uncertain. CDR1 and CDR2 from the germline V gene are SNHLY and FYNNEI. This CDR3 spans 12 amino acids. Trimming stripped 5 bases from V and 5 bases from J, with 7 bases between. CDR3 in DNA: TGTGCCAGCAGTTACTTCGACAATGAGCAGTTCTTC. Protein: CASSYFDNEQFF.

This clonotype was detected many times. The chain carries TRBV12-3 or TRBV12-4 and TRBJ1-2; no definite D call. The CDR3 is 13 amino acids. V was cut by 1 base and J by 2 bases, with 5 bases left in between. CDR3 DNA: TGTGCCAGCAGTTTAGACGTAAACTATGGCTACACCTTC. Protein sequence: CASSLDVNYGYTF.

A few counts support this clonotype. The rearrangement joins TRBV6-5 to TRBJ2-7; TRBD1 matches 9 bases. Germline V gene data show CDR1 as MNHEY and CDR2 as SVGAGI. V trimming: 5 bases; J trimming: 3 bases; junction bases outside the gene matches: 5. CDR3 length equals 14 residues. CDR3 nucleotides: TGTGCCAGCAGTCCCTCGGGACAGGGCTACGAGCAGTACGTC. It codes for CASSPSGQGYEQYV.

This clonotype was picked up many times. This chain connects TRBV29-1 to TRBJ1-2; no clear D. In germline, CDR1 is SQVTM, CDR2 ANQGSEA. This CDR3 has 13 amino acids. V lost 3 bases and J 5 bases, leaving 13 bases between the germline ends. The CDR3 DNA sequence: TGCAGCGTTGAGACCGGGATAAGTTATGGCTACACCTTC. Translated, it gives CSVETGISYGYTF.

The rearrangement joins TRBV28 to TRBJ2-7; D might be TRBD1 (6 bases). Trimming took off 7 bases at V and 6 bases at J, with 19 bases between the two ends. There are 14 residues in the CDR3. Germline lookup yields CDR1 MDHEN and CDR2 SYDVKM. CDR3 DNA: TGTGCCAGCACCCCTCTAGACAGGCAGGGCGAGCAGTACTTC. Translated, it gives CASTPLDRQGEQYF.

The chain combines TRBV5-5 with TRBJ1-5, with TRBD1 matching 7 bases. The length of the CDR3 is 15 residues. Germline V gene lookup returns CDR1 SGHKS and CDR2 YYEKEE (reference sequence). J lost 3 bases, V lost 4 bases, and 7 bases had no gene match. The CDR3 loop reads CASSNRGQNNQPQHF. The CDR3 region has the DNA TGTGCCAGCAGCAACCGGGGACAGAACAATCAGCCCCAGCATTTT. Variable domain in full (rest from reference TRBV5-5 and TRBJ1-5): DAGVTQSPTHLIKTRGQQVTLRCSPISGHKSVSWYQQVLGQGPQFIFQYYEKEERGRGNFPDRFSARQFPNYSSELNVNALLLGDSALYLCASSNRGQNNQPQHFGDGTRLSIL.

This clonotype has more than one count but fewer than ten. The genes are TRBV20-1 and TRBJ2-1; tentative D call: TRBD2 (6 bases). Germline V gene lookup returns CDR1 DFQATT and CDR2 SNEGSKA (reference sequence). The CDR3 length is 11 residues. V was shortened by 5 bases and J by 10 bases, with 12 bases between the two germline ends. CDR3 amino acids: CSAASAREQFF. The CDR3 bases are TGCAGTGCTGCTAGCGCGAGGGAGCAGTTCTTC.

This chain connects TRBV20-1 to TRBJ1-5; 9 bases are a match to TRBD1. Germline loops: CDR1 DFQATT, CDR2 SNEGSKA (reference sequence). This CDR3 has 13 amino acids. The V segment lost 5 bases and the J segment 5 bases; nucleotides outside the gene matches: 4. CDR3 sequence reads: CSAGDRGYQPQHF. In DNA, the CDR3 is TGCAGTGCTGGCGACAGGGGGTATCAGCCCCAGCATTTT.

J is TRBJ2-2 and V is TRBV20-1; 9 bases are shared with TRBD2. J lost 0 bases, V lost 4 bases, and 9 bases had no gene match. Germline V gene lookup returns CDR1 DFQATT and CDR2 SNEGSKA (reference sequence). CDR3 size: 17 residues. The CDR3 reads CSATGTSPTANTGELFF. The CDR3 bases are TGCAGTGCTACCGGGACTAGCCCCACTGCGAACACCGGGGAGCTGTTTTTT.

This clonotype was counted a few times. The rearrangement joins TRBV11-2 to TRBJ1-1, with 12 bases aligning to TRBD1. With V trimmed by 6 bases and J by 9 bases, 8 bases remained unmatched. The germline gives CDR1 SGHAT, CDR2 FQNNGV. This CDR3 region has 14 residues. The CDR3: CASSPYGTGGQAFF. The CDR3, as DNA: TGTGCCAGCAGTCCTTACGGGACAGGGGGCCAAGCTTTCTTT.

This clonotype turned up a few times. J is TRBJ1-5 and V is TRBV6-5; the match to TRBD1 covers 7 bases. Germline CDR1 is MNHEY and CDR2 is SVGAGI. Unmatched junction bases numbered 5, after V lost 4 bases and J lost 5 bases. This CDR3 spans 14 amino acids. The CDR3 loop is CASSFTGADQPQHF. The CDR3 nucleotides are TGTGCCAGCAGTTTCACAGGGGCCGATCAGCCCCAGCATTTT.

The chain has TRBV15 and TRBJ2-1; 13 nucleotides agree with TRBD2. Germline V CDR1 and CDR2: LNHNV, YYDKDF (reference sequence). The CDR3 is 15 amino acids. J gave up 9 bases and V 1 base, and 3 bases lay outside the gene matches. CDR3 bases: TGTGCCACCAGCAGAGGGACTAGCGGGAGTTTTGAGCAGTTCTTC. It translates to CATSRGTSGSFEQFF.

The chain couples TRBV6-6 to TRBJ2-7; maybe TRBD2 (5 bases). V dropped 4 bases and J dropped 6 bases, with 13 bases sitting between them. Germline V gene lookup returns CDR1 MNHNY and CDR2 SVGAGI (reference sequence). The CDR3 length is 13 residues. The CDR3 DNA sequence: TGTGCCAGCAGTTCGCCCGGGATATCCGAGCAGTACGTC. The encoded protein is CASSSPGISEQYV.

V usage is TRBV7-9 and J usage is TRBJ2-7; D possibly corresponds to TRBD1 (5 bases). The CDR3 runs 12 residues. Germline values: CDR1 SEHNR, CDR2 FQNEAQ (reference sequence). V lost 3 bases and J 3 bases, leaving 6 bases between the germline ends. The CDR3, as DNA: TGTGCCAGCAGCTTTGACAGCTACGAGCAGTACTTC. This translates into CASSFDSYEQYF.

This clonotype showed up just a few times. The CDR3 spells CASSLAAQNYGYTF. CDR3 nucleotide sequence: TGTGCCAGCAGCTTAGCGGCACAGAACTATGGCTACACCTTC. The V gene is TRBV7-2, the J gene TRBJ1-2, with unresolved D. The CDR3 is 14 amino acids. CDR1 and CDR2 (germline): SGHTA, FQGNSA. V lost 0 bases, J lost 2 bases, and 7 bases lay in between. Full variable domain (rest looked up from reference TRBV7-2 and TRBJ1-2): GAGVSQSPSNKVTEKGKDVELRCDPISGHTALYWYRQSLGQGLEFLIYFQGNSAPDKSGLPSDRFSAERTGGSVSTLTIQRTQQEDSAVYLCASSLAAQNYGYTFGSGTRLTVV.

Ten or more counts support this clonotype. The gene calls are TRBV3-1 and TRBJ2-3, with D tentatively TRBD2 (5 bases). V gave up 8 bases and J gave up 6 bases, with 9 bases separating them. Germline V CDR1 and CDR2: LGHDT, YNNKEL (reference sequence). There are 11 residues in the CDR3. The CDR3 reads CASARADTQYF. The CDR3 DNA sequence: TGTGCCAGCGCGAGGGCGGATACGCAGTATTTT.

This rearrangement joins TRBV7-9 to TRBJ2-5; the D is unclear. The CDR3 is 11 amino acids. Germline lookup yields CDR1 SEHNR and CDR2 FQNEAQ (reference sequence). Trimming shortened V by 8 bases and J by 6 bases, and 10 bases separated the two germline ends. In DNA, the CDR3 is TGTGCCAGCGGAAATCCACAGACCCAGTACTTC. This encodes CASGNPQTQYF.